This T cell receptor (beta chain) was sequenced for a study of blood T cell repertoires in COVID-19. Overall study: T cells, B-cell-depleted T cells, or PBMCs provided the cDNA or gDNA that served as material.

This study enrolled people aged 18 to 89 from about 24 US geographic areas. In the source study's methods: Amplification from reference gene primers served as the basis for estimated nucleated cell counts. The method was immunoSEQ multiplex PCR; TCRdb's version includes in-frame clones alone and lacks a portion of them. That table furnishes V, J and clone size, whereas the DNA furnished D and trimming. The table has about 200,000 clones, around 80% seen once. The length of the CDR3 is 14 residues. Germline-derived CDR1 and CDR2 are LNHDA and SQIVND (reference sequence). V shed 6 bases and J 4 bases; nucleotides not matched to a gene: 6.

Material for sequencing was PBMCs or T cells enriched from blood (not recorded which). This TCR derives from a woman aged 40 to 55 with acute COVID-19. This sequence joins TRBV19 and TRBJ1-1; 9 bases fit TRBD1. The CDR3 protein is CASSNTGGGTEAFF. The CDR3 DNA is TGTGCCAGTAGCAATACAGGGGGCGGCACTGAAGCTTTCTTT.